This TCR beta chain was profiled in a study of OX40 agonist ivuxolimab in advanced cancers. Study overall: Each patient was given ivuxolimab into a vein every 2 weeks, at 0.01 to 10 mg/kg. Prior anti-PD-1, anti-PD-L1 or anti-CTLA-4 therapy did not bar entry, and 40% had some. Study conclusions and caveats: Within 6 weeks, CD4+ and CD8+ blood T cells expanded clonally at 0.1 to 3.0 mg/kg.

About this clone itself: Its cognate antigen is unknown.

Sequencing used immunoSEQ multiplex PCR; TCRdb keeps in-frame clones, though not all of them. The data hold tens of thousands of clones, with 80% to 90% observed a single time. Germline-derived CDR1 and CDR2 are LNHDA and SQIVND (reference sequence). V was trimmed by 5 bases and J by 6 bases, leaving 16 bases between them. The CDR3 contains 14 residues. The chain couples TRBV19 to TRBJ1-1; D remains ambiguous. The source was CD4+ or CD8+ T cells sorted from blood, collected in a trial of the OX40 agonist ivuxolimab. The TCR comes from an adult with an advanced solid tumor such as melanoma, head and neck, liver or kidney cancer. The CDR3: CASSLPAQRPEAFF. The CDR3 coding sequence is TGTGCCAGTAGTCTGCCGGCCCAAAGGCCTGAAGCTTTCTTT. The whole variable domain, filled in from reference TRBV19 and TRBJ1-1, reads DGGITQSPKYLFRKEGQNVTLSCEQNLNHDAMYWYRQDPGQGLRLIYYSQIVNDFQKGDIAEGYSVSREKKESFPLTVTSAQKNPTAFYLCASSLPAQRPEAFFGQGTRLTVV.